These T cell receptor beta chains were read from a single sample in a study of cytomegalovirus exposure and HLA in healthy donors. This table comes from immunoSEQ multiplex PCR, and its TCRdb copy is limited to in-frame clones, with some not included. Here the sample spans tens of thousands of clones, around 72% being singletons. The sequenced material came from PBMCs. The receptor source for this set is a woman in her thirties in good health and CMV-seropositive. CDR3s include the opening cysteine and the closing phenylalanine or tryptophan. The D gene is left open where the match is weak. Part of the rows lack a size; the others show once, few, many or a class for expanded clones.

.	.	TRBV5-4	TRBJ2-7	TGTGCCAGCAGCTTAACCCCGGGGGTGCAGTACTTC	CASSLTPGVQYF
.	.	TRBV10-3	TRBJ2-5	TGTGCCATCAGTGAAACGGCAGCGAGCCAAGAGACCCAGTACTTC	CAISETAASQETQYF
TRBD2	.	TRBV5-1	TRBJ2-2	TGCGCCAGCAGGGCGGGGGACACCGGGGAGCTGTTTTTT	CASRAGDTGELFF
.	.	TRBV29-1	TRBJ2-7	TGCAGCGCTCTAAACGGGTTCGAGCAGTACTTC	CSALNGFEQYF
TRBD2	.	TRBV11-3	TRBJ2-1	TGTGCCAGCTCACGTAGCGGGAGCGGGAGGAATGAGCAGTTCTTC	CASSRSGSGRNEQFF
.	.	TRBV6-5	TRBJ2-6	TGTGCCAGCAGTTACCAGGCGTCGGGGGCCAACGTCCTGACTTTC	CASSYQASGANVLTF
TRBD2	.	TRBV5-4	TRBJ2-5	TGTGCCAGCAGCTTGTTGGGACTAGCGGGAGGGTCGGGGGAGACCCAGTACTTC	CASSLLGLAGGSGETQYF
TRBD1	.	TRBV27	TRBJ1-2	TGTGCCAGCAGTCCACAGGGGGGTAACTATGGCTACACCTTC	CASSPQGGNYGYTF
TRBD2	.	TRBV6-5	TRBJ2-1	TGTGCCAGCAAAAGGGGACTAGCGGGAGCGGGTGAGCAGTTCTTC	CASKRGLAGAGEQFF
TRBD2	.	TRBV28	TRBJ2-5	TGTGCCAGCAGTTTGCCTAGCGGGAGATTTGGAGAGACCCAGTACTTC	CASSLPSGRFGETQYF
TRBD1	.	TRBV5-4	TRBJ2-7	TGTGCCAGCAGGTCGGGACAGGCCAACGAGCAGTACTTC	CASRSGQANEQYF
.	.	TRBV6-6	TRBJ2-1	TGTGCCAGCAGTTACCACGCCTCAGGGGGGAATGAGCAGTTCTTC	CASSYHASGGNEQFF
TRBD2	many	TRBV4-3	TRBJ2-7	TGCGCCAGCAGCCAAGATAGGGGAGCGGGGGCCCCGTACTTC	CASSQDRGAGAPYF
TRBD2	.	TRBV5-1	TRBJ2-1	TGCGCCAGCAGCTGGACTAGCGAGTCCTACAATGAGCAGTTCTTC	CASSWTSESYNEQFF
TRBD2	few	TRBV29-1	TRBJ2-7	TGCAGCGTTGACCCTAGCGGGAGTTCGTCCGAGCAGTACTTC	CSVDPSGSSSEQYF
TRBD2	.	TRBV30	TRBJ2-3	TGTGCCTGGAGTTTGGTAGCGGGAGCATTCGATACGCAGTATTTT	CAWSLVAGAFDTQYF
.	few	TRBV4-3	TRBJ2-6	TGCGCCAGCAGCCAAGATGGAGGGTTTGGGGCCAACGTCCTGACTTTC	CASSQDGGFGANVLTF
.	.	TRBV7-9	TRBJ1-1	TGTGCCAGCAGCTTTGACATCAGGGGCACTGAAGCTTTCTTT	CASSFDIRGTEAFF
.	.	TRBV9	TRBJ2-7	TGTGCCAGCAGCGTTGAGGCGAACTCCTACGAGCAGTACTTC	CASSVEANSYEQYF
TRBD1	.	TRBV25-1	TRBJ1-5	TGTGCCAGCAGTGCCCGGGACAGGGATAATCAGCCCCAGCATTTT	CASSARDRDNQPQHF
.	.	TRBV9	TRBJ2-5	TGTGCCAGCAGCGTGAATGAGTTTTGGGAGACCCAGTACTTC	CASSVNEFWETQYF
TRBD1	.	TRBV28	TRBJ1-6	TGTGCCAGCAGCTCTCAGGGGGCCGGAAATTCACCCCTCCACTTT	CASSSQGAGNSPLHF
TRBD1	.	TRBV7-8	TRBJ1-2	TGTGCCAGCAGCTTATATAGGGGGCGGATTGATGGCTACACCTTC	CASSLYRGRIDGYTF
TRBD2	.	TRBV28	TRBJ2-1	TGTGCCAGCAGTTCACTAGCGGGAGGCGATGAGCAGTTCTTC	CASSSLAGGDEQFF
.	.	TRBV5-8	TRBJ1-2	TGTGCCAGCAGCTGGACAAACAGGGTGAACTATGGCTACACCTTC	CASSWTNRVNYGYTF
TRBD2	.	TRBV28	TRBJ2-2	TGTGCCAGCCGAACGGGACTAGCGGGAGCGGCTGGGGAGCTGTTTTTT	CASRTGLAGAAGELFF
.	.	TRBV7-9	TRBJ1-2	TGTGCCAGCAGCTTAGGTCAGGGCTATGGCTACACCTTC	CASSLGQGYGYTF
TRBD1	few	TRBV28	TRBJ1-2	TGTGCCAGCAGCTTGCTTTTTGGACAGGGGGCTTATGGCTACACCTTC	CASSLLFGQGAYGYTF
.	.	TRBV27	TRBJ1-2	TGTGCCAGCAGTTCCCGGGACACAACTTCGGGGGGCTACACCTTC	CASSSRDTTSGGYTF
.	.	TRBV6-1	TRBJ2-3	TGTGCCAGCAGTGAAGGACTAGTCCCAGATACGCAGTATTTT	CASSEGLVPDTQYF
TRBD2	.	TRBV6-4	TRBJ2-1	TGTGCCAGCACCACGGGGGGGCACTACAATGAGCAGTTCTTC	CASTTGGHYNEQFF
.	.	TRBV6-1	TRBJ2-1	TGTGCCAGCACTCCCAAAGAGTACAATGAGCAGTTCTTC	CASTPKEYNEQFF
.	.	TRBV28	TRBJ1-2	TGTGCCAGCGGTGGGCGCACCTATGGCTACACCTTC	CASGGRTYGYTF
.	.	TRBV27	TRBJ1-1	TGTGCCAGCCGTGGGAGTGGGAACACTGAAGCTTTCTTT	CASRGSGNTEAFF
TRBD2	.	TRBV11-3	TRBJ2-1	TGTGCCAGCAGCTTAGCTAGCGGTGGCAATGAGCAGTTCTTC	CASSLASGGNEQFF
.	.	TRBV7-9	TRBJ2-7	TGTGCCAGCAGCTCCCTTGCCGGGGGTCCTTCCGAGCAGTACTTC	CASSSLAGGPSEQYF
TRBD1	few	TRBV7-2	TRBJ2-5	TGTGCCAGCAGCTTACGGACAGGGACGGGGACCCAGTACTTC	CASSLRTGTGTQYF
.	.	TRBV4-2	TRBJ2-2	TGTGCCAGCTTCCCCACACCGGGACTGAACACCGGGGAGCTGTTTTTT	CASFPTPGLNTGELFF
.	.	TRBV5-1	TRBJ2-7	TGCGCCAGCAGCCCGGGGGACAGCTACGAGCAGTACTTC	CASSPGDSYEQYF
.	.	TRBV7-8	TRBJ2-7	TGTGCCAGCAGCATCCTCCGGGAGCAGTACTTC	CASSILREQYF
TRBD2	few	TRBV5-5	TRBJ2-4	TGTGCCAGCAGCCCCGCGCGGGGGGCAGACATTCAGTACTTC	CASSPARGADIQYF
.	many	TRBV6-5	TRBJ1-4	TGTGCCATCTATGAGCAACTGTTTTTT	CAIYEQLFF
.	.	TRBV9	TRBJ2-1	TGTGCCAGCAGCGTAGCCACCCTCGGGTCCAATGAGCAGTTCTTC	CASSVATLGSNEQFF
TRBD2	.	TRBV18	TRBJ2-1	TGTGCCAGCAATTCGGGACTAGCGGGCAATGAGCAGTTCTTC	CASNSGLAGNEQFF
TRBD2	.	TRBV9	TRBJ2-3	TGTGCCAGCAGCTCTAGACTAGCGGGAGGATTAGATACGCAGTATTTT	CASSSRLAGGLDTQYF
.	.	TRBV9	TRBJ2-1	TGTGCCAGCAGCCTCGAACAGGGTACCTACAATGAGCAGTTCTTC	CASSLEQGTYNEQFF